The 15 T cell receptor beta chains presented below share a single source sample, sequenced in a study of CD8 T cells in ankylosing spondylitis. One entry per CDR3 protein, called by TCRdb with MiXCR from the 5' RACE reads. The repertoire holds about 200,000 distinct CDR3 sequences, around a quarter seen once, with just over 6.5% in the top ten. Sequences were obtained from blood, either unsorted or a sorted T cell fraction (not recorded which). The receptor set was obtained from a male donor with ankylosing spondylitis or in good health (not recorded which).

This clonotype was recorded at least ten times. V gene TRBV5-1 combines with J gene TRBJ2-7; no clear D gene. V was clipped by 7 bases and J by 3 bases, with 17 bases between them. CDR3 length: 14 amino acids. Germline values: CDR1 SGHRS, CDR2 YFSETQ. The CDR3 here is CASSEVGSGYEQYF. As DNA, the CDR3 is TGCGCCAGCTCCGAGGTGGGCTCTGGCTACGAGCAGTACTTC.

A remark on this clonotype: This could be a read error, since a much larger clone is one nucleotide away. The chain employs TRBV5-1 and TRBJ2-7; 10 positions agree with TRBD2. The CDR3 contains 15 residues. After removal of 3 bases from V and 4 bases from J, the junction contained 7 bases not matched to a gene. The V gene's germline CDR1 is SGHRS and CDR2 YFSETQ. CDR3 DNA sequence: TGCGCCAGCAGCTCGGGGGCTAGCGGGAGTTACGAGCAGTACTTC. Amino acids: CASSSGASGSYEQYF.

The chain is built from TRBV29-1 and TRBJ2-6; D uncertain. Germline V lookup: CDR1 SQVTM, CDR2 ANQGSEA. The ends were cut back, 3 bases at V and 0 bases at J, with 12 bases in the middle. This CDR3 has 16 amino acids. DNA of the CDR3: TGCAGCGTTGAGGTAGCAGGAAGCTCTGGGGCCAACGTCCTGACTTTC. This codes for CSVEVAGSSGANVLTF.

This clonotype was observed at least ten times. The chain uses TRBV5-1 and TRBJ2-3; TRBD2 aligns across 13 bases. With V trimmed by 2 bases and J by 3 bases, 6 bases remained unmatched. The CDR3 loop spans 17 amino acids. Germline loops: CDR1 SGHRS, CDR2 YFSETQ. The CDR3 protein is CASSLQLAGGRTDTQYF. CDR3 in DNA: TGCGCCAGCAGCTTACAACTAGCGGGAGGGCGAACAGATACGCAGTATTTT. The variable domain in full, with the rest retrieved from reference TRBV5-1 and TRBJ2-3, is KAGVTQTPRYLIKTRGQQVTLSCSPISGHRSVSWYQQTPGQGLQFLFEYFSETQRNKGNFPGRFSGRQFSNSRSEMNVSTLELGDSALYLCASSLQLAGGRTDTQYFGPGTRLTVL.

The chain is built from TRBV29-1 and TRBJ2-3; the match to TRBD2 covers 8 bases. The J segment lost 3 bases and the V segment lost 1 base, leaving 12 bases of the junction unmatched. The CDR3 has 17 amino acids. In germline, CDR1 is SQVTM, CDR2 ANQGSEA. CDR3 in DNA: TGCAGCGTTGAAGGGTCTCTGAGCGGGAGTTTGACAGATACGCAGTATTTT. It codes for CSVEGSLSGSLTDTQYF.

This clonotype was detected many times. The chain has TRBV20-1 and TRBJ2-3; TRBD1 aligns across 7 bases. Germline V gene sequence: CDR1 DFQATT, CDR2 SNEGSKA (reference sequence). V was clipped by 0 bases and J by 6 bases; unmatched bases: 6. The CDR3 sequence is 14 residues long. The CDR3 sequence: CSARDPPTGDTQYF. For the CDR3, the DNA is TGCAGTGCTAGAGATCCGCCGACAGGGGATACGCAGTATTTT.

This clonotype occurred many times. This chain connects TRBV29-1 to TRBJ2-7; TRBD2 matches at 8 bases. CDR1 and CDR2 from the germline V gene are SQVTM and ANQGSEA. This CDR3 is built from 15 residues. Germline trimming cut 2 bases from V and 0 bases from J; bases unmatched to any gene: 6. The CDR3 nucleotides are TGCAGCGTTGAACTGGCGGGAGGTACCTCCTACGAGCAGTACTTC. Translation: CSVELAGGTSYEQYF.

This clonotype occurred a few times. The genes are TRBV20-1 and TRBJ2-5; D gene ambiguous. With 5 bases removed from V and 2 bases from J, the gap between germline ends came to 3 bases. CDR1 is DFQATT, CDR2 SNEGSKA, per germline (reference sequence). The CDR3 runs to 10 residues. CDR3 residues: CSAHQETQYF. In DNA, the CDR3 is TGCAGTGCTCATCAAGAGACCCAGTACTTC.

This clonotype was observed many times. This chain links TRBV4-1 with TRBJ1-3; D not resolved. Germline CDR1 is MGHRA and CDR2 is YSYEKL. The CDR3 consists of 16 residues. Trimming removed 0 bases from V and 0 bases from J, with 9 bases in between. Here the CDR3 reads CASSQDSALSGNTIYF. Here the CDR3 DNA reads TGCGCCAGCAGCCAAGATTCAGCCCTCTCTGGAAACACCATATATTTT.

The table lists this clonotype with many counts. The chain couples TRBV4-1 to TRBJ2-7; 9 positions match TRBD2. Losses at the gene ends were 4 bases for V and 3 bases for J; bases not matched to a gene: 7. Germline V gives CDR1 MGHRA, CDR2 YSYEKL. This CDR3 is 15 amino acids long. In DNA form, the CDR3 reads TGCGCCAGCAGCCGCATCCTAGCGGGGCTCTACGAGCAGTACTTC. Amino acids: CASSRILAGLYEQYF.

The chain uses TRBV4-1 and TRBJ2-1; the match to TRBD2 covers 8 bases. V lost 0 bases, J lost 0 bases, and 4 bases stayed unmatched. This CDR3 contains 17 residues. Germline CDR1 and CDR2: MGHRA and YSYEKL. The CDR3 DNA reads TGCGCCAGCAGCCAAGAAGGGACTAGGAACTCCTACAATGAGCAGTTCTTC. This gives the protein CASSQEGTRNSYNEQFF.

The V call is TRBV20-1, the J call TRBJ2-7; 9 bases align to TRBD2. Germline CDR1 and CDR2: DFQATT and SNEGSKA (reference sequence). V trimming: 5 bases; J trimming: 0 bases; junction bases outside the gene matches: 5. The CDR3 loop spans 14 amino acids. CDR3 DNA sequence: TGCAGTGCTGTGACTAGCGGCCACTCCTACGAGCAGTACTTC. Amino acids: CSAVTSGHSYEQYF.

This clonotype was counted many times. The rearrangement joins TRBV20-1 to TRBJ2-2, with 8 bases matching TRBD2. Germline CDR1 reads DFQATT; CDR2 reads SNEGSKA (reference sequence). Germline trimming cut 7 bases from V and 1 base from J; bases unmatched to any gene: 11. This CDR3 is 16 amino acids long. The CDR3 reads CSVPTGSGMNTGELFF. CDR3 nucleotides: TGCAGTGTCCCTACAGGTAGCGGGATGAACACCGGGGAGCTGTTTTTT.

The chain joins TRBV5-1 to TRBJ2-7; D is perhaps TRBD2 (5 bases). CDR3 length equals 16 residues. CDR1 is SGHRS and CDR2 is YFSETQ in the germline V gene. V lost 0 bases and J lost 2, with 15 bases in between. The CDR3 DNA is TGCGCCAGCAGCTTGGATGTCGGGAACCCAACCTACGAGCAGTACTTC. Its translation: CASSLDVGNPTYEQYF.

This clonotype has ten or more counts. The rearrangement links TRBV5-1 to TRBJ2-7; 7 nucleotides match TRBD1. The length of the CDR3 is 14 residues. The trim removed 3 bases at V and 3 bases at J, leaving 6 bases unmatched. CDR1 SGHRS and CDR2 YFSETQ come from the germline V gene. CDR3 in amino acids: CASSSGQEYYEQYF. As DNA, the CDR3 is TGCGCCAGCAGCTCCGGACAGGAATACTACGAGCAGTACTTC.